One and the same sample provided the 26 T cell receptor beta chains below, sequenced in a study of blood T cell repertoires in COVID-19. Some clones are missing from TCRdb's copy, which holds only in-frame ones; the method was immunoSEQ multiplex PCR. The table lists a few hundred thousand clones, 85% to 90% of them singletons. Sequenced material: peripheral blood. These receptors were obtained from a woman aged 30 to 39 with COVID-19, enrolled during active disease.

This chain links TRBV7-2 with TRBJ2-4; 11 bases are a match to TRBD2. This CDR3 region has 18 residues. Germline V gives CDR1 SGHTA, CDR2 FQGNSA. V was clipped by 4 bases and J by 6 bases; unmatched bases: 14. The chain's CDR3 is CASSSTGVSGGALNIQYF. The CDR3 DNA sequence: TGTGCCAGCAGCTCCACCGGGGTTAGCGGGGGGGCGTTAAACATTCAGTACTTC.

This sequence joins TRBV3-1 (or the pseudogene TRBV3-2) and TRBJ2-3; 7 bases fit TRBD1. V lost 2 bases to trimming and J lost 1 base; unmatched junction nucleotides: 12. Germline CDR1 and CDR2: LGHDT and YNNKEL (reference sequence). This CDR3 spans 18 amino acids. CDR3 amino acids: CASSQFPGTARGTDTQYF. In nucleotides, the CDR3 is TGTGCCAGCAGCCAATTTCCCGGGACAGCTAGGGGCACAGATACGCAGTATTTT.

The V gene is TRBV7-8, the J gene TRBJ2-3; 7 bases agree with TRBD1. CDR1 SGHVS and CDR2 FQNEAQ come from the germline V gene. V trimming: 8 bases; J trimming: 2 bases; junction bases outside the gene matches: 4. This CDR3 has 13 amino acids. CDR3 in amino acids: CASQGGITDTQYF. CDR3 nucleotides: TGTGCCAGCCAAGGGGGCATCACAGATACGCAGTATTTT.

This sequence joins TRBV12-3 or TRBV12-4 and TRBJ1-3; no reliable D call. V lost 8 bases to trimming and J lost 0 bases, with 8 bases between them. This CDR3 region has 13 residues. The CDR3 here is CASGRISGNTIYF. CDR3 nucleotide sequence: TGTGCCAGCGGGAGGATCTCTGGAAACACCATATATTTT.

The CDR3 reads CASQGQGYSPLHF. DNA of the CDR3: TGTGCCAGCCAAGGACAGGGGTATTCACCCCTCCACTTT. The chain employs TRBV6-5 and TRBJ1-6; TRBD1 matches at 9 bases. CDR1 and CDR2 (germline): MNHEY, SVGAGI. The CDR3 sequence is 13 residues long. With 8 bases clipped from V and 8 bases from J, the junction kept 4 bases outside the gene matches.

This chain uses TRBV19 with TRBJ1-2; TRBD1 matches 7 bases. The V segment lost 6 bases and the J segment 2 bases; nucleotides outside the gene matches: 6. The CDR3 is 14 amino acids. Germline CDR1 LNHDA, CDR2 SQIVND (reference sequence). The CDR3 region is CASRWTGENYGYTF. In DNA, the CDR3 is TGTGCCAGTAGGTGGACAGGCGAGAACTATGGCTACACCTTC.

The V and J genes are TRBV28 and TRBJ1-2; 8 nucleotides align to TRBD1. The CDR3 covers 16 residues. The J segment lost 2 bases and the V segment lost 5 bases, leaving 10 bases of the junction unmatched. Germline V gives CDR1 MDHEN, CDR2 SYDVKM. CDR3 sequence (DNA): TGTGCCAGCAGTCCGCTCGGACAGGGACTCAACTATGGCTACACCTTC. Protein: CASSPLGQGLNYGYTF.

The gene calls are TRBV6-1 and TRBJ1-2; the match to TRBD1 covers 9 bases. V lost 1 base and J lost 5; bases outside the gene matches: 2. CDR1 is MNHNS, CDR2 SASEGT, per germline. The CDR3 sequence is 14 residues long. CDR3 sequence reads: CASSEGQGVYGYTF. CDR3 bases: TGTGCCAGCAGTGAAGGACAGGGGGTATATGGCTACACCTTC.

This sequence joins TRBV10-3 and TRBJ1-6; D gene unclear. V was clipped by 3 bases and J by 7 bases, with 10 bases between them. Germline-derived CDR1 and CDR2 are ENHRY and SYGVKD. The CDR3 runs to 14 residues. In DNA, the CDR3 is TGTGCCATCAGTGAACAGTCGACCAATTCACCCCTCCACTTT. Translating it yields CAISEQSTNSPLHF.

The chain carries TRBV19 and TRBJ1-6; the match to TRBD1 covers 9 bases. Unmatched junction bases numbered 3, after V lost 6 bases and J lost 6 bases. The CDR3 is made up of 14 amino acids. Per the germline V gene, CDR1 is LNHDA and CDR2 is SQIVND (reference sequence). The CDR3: CASRRTGVNSPLHF. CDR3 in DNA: TGTGCCAGTAGGAGGACAGGGGTTAATTCACCCCTCCACTTT.

The CDR3 DNA sequence: TGTGCCAGCAAGTTAGGGGTCGGCAATCAGCCCCAGCATTTT. Translation: CASKLGVGNQPQHF. The chain is built from TRBV27 and TRBJ1-5; tentative D call: TRBD1 (5 bases). This CDR3 comprises 14 residues. From germline, CDR1 is MNHEY and CDR2 SMNVEV (reference sequence). The V gene lost 7 bases and the J gene lost 2 bases, with 12 bases spanning the gap.

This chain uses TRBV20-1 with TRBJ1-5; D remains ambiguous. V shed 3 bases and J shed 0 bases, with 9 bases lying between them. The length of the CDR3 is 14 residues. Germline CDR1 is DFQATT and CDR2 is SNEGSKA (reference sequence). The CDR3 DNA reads TGCAGTGCTAGTTCGGGGTCTAGCAATCAGCCCCAGCATTTT. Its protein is CSASSGSSNQPQHF.

The CDR3 spells CASSLGWTGLTAQYF. The CDR3 bases are TGTGCCAGCAGCTTAGGCTGGACAGGACTGACGGCCCAGTACTTC. V usage is TRBV7-2 and J usage is TRBJ2-5, with TRBD1 identical over 7 bases. Looked up from germline, CDR1 is SGHTA and CDR2 is FQGNSA. The trim removed 1 base at V and 9 bases at J, leaving 11 bases unmatched. The CDR3 covers 15 residues.

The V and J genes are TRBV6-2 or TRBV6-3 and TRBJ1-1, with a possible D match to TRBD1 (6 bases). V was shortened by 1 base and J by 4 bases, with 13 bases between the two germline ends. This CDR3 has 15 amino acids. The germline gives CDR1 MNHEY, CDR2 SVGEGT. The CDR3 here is CASSYFQGMFTEAFF. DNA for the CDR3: TGTGCCAGCAGTTACTTTCAGGGGATGTTCACTGAAGCTTTCTTT.

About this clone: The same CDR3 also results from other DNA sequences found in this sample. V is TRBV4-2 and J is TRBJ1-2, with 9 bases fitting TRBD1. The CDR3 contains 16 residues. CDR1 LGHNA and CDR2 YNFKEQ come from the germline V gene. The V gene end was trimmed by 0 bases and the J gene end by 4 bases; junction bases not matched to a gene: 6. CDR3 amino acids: CASSQDTGGRGYGYTF. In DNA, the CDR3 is TGTGCCAGCAGCCAAGACACAGGGGGCCGAGGCTATGGCTACACCTTC.

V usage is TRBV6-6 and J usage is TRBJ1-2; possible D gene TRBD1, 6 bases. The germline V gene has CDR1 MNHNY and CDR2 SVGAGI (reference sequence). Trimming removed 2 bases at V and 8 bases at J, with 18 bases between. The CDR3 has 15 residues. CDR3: CASSYEGDGPGGYTF. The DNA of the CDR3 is TGTGCCAGCAGTTACGAGGGGGACGGCCCTGGGGGCTACACCTTC.

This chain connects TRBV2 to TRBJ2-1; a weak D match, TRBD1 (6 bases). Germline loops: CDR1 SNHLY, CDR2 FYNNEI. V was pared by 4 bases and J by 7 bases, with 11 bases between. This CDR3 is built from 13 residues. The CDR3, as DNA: TGTGCCAGCAGTGCGCAGCAGGGGAATGAGCAGTTCTTC. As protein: CASSAQQGNEQFF.

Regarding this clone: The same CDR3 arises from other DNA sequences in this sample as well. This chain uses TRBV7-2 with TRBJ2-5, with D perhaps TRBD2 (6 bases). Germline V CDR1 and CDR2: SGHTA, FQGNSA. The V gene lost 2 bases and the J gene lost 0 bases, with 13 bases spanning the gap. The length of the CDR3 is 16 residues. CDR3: CASSLTGLAYQETQYF. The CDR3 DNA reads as TGTGCCAGCAGCTTAACGGGGCTAGCGTACCAAGAGACCCAGTACTTC.

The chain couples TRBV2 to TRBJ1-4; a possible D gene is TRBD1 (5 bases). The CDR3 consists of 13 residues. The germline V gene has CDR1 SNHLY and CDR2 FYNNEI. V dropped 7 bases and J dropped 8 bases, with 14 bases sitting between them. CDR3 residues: CASKGRGWEKLFF. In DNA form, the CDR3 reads TGTGCCAGCAAAGGCCGGGGGTGGGAAAAACTGTTTTTT. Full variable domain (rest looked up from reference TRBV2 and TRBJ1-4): EPEVTQTPSHQVTQMGQEVILRCVPISNHLYFYWYRQILGQKVEFLVSFYNNEISEKSEIFDDQFSVERPDGSNFTLKIRSTKLEDSAMYFCASKGRGWEKLFFGSGTQLSVL.

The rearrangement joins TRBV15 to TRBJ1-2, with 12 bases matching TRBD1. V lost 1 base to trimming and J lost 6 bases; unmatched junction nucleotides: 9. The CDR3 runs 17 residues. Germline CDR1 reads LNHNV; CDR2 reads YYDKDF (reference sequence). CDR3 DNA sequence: TGTGCCACCAGCAGAGTCACGGGACAGGGGGCGAGAGATGGCTACACCTTC. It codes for CATSRVTGQGARDGYTF.

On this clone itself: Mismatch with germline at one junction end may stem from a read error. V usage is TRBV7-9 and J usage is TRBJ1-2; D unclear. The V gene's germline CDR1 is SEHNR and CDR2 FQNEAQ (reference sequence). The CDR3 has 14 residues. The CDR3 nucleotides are TGTGCCAGCAGCTCCCCCGGGTTAGGCTATGGTTACACCTTC. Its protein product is CASSSPGLGYGYTF.

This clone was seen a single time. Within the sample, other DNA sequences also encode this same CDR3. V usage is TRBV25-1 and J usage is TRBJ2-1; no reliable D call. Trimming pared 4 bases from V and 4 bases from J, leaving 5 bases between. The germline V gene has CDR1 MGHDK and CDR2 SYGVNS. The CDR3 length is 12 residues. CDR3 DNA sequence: TGTGCCAGCAGTGCCAATTACAATGAGCAGTTCTTC. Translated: CASSANYNEQFF.

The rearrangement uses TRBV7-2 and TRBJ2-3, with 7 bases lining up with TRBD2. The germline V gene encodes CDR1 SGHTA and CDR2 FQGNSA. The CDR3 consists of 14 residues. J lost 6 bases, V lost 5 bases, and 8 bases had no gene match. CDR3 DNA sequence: TGTGCCAGCAGCACACTAGCGAATAGTGATACGCAGTATTTT. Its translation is CASSTLANSDTQYF.

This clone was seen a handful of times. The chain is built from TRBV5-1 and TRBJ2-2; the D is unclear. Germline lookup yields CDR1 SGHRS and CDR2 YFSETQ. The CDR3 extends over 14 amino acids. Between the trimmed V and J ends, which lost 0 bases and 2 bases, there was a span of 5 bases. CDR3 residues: CASSLVGNTGELFF. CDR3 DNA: TGCGCCAGCAGCTTGGTTGGCAACACCGGGGAGCTGTTTTTT.

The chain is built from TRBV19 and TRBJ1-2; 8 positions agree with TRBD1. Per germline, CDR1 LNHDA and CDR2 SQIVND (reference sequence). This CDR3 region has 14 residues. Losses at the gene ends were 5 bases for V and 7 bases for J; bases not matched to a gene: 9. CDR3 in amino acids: CASSLSGTGSGYTF. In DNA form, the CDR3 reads TGTGCCAGTAGTCTTTCCGGGACAGGCTCTGGCTACACCTTC.

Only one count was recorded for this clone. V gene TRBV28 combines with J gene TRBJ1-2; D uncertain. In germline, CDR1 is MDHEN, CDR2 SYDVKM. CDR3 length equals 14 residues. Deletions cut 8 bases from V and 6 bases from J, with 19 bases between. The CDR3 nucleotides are TGTGCCAGCTCCTCGGGAGGGATGAATAATGGCTACACCTTC. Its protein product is CASSSGGMNNGYTF.